This T cell receptor beta chain was obtained from a study of molecular identifiers for immune sequencing clone quantification. The study, taken as a whole, reports: Clones carrying above 20 RNA copies accounted for over 97% of effector molecules, under 1% in naive cells. Barcodes shared by identical TCR molecules could lead to underestimated sizes of highly expanded clones.

This clonotype showed up just a few times. Its matching antigen is unknown. Previously reported methods and listed TCR primers produced the bulk TCR libraries. TCRdb re-called the PCR reads through MiXCR, storing one row per CDR3 protein. The sample holds around 470,000 distinct CDR3 sequences, roughly 26% seen once. V trimming: 0 bases; J trimming: 4 bases; junction bases outside the gene matches: 7. Germline V gene data show CDR1 as SGHRS and CDR2 as YFSETQ. The CDR3 runs to 15 residues. This sequence originates from a human donor in good health. Some libraries in this study had Jurkat cell RNA spiked in. The specimen was naive CD8+ T cells from blood, with Jurkat cell RNA spiked in. Stated subset: FACS-sorted CD8+CD4-CCR7+CD45RA+ naive T cells. The V and J genes are TRBV5-1 and TRBJ2-7; 7 nucleotides match TRBD2. The CDR3 DNA reads as TGCGCCAGCAGCTTGGAGTGGGGCGGGGGTTACGAGCAGTACTTC. Its protein is CASSLEWGGGYEQYF.